This T cell receptor beta chain was observed in a study of T cells in localized non-small cell lung cancer. Germline CDR1 is SGHNT and CDR2 is YENEEA. This CDR3 region has 14 residues. Trimming removed 5 bases from V and 6 bases from J; junction bases left unmatched: 8. This clone is labeled as medium-sized. The target antigen is unknown. Study results and caveats: Multi-region tumor sequencing was not done, so intratumor heterogeneity could not be excluded.

Sequencing was performed with immunoSEQ multiplex PCR; in TCRdb, only in-frame clones are kept and a portion is missing. The profile covers roughly 3,300 clones, with about 29% appearing a single time and 8% to 10% taken by the ten largest. The chain joins TRBV11-3 to TRBJ2-3; 7 nucleotides align to TRBD1. The TCR was taken from a man aged 35 to 69 with stage I lung adenocarcinoma. The material was lung tumor tissue, obtained before any cancer treatment. The CDR3 coding sequence is TGTGCCAGCAGCACCACAGGGGTCGGGGATACGCAGTATTTT. Translation gives CASSTTGVGDTQYF. Filled out from reference TRBV11-3 and TRBJ2-3, the complete variable domain reads EAGVVQSPRYKIIEKKQPVAFWCNPISGHNTLYWYLQNLGQGPELLIRYENEEAVDDSQLPKDRFSAERLKGVDSTLKIQPAELGDSAVYLCASSTTGVGDTQYFGPGTRLTVL.